This T cell receptor (beta chain) was sequenced in a study of T cells after yellow fever vaccination. The CDR3 extends over 14 amino acids. CDR1 and CDR2 from the germline V gene are ENHRY and SYGVKD. V was trimmed by 7 bases and J by 0 bases, leaving 9 bases between them. Using its own MiXCR run on the 5' RACE reads, TCRdb lists one record per CDR3 protein. The sample shows 450,000 to 600,000 distinct CDR3 sequences, less than 20% of them seen only once. The sequence derives from a man between 18 and 35 years old who received the YFV17D yellow fever vaccine. The source material was PBMCs, sampled around 5 days after the first yellow fever vaccination. The V call is TRBV10-3, the J call TRBJ1-4; D is undetermined. The DNA of the CDR3 is TGTGCCATCACCTCAGATTCAACTAATGAAAAACTGTTTTTT. This gives the protein CAITSDSTNEKLFF.